This T cell receptor (beta chain) was obtained from a study of blood T cell repertoires in COVID-19. Profiled with immunoSEQ multiplex PCR; TCRdb holds only in-frame clones, not every one. The table includes 150,000 or so clones, about four fifths detected once. The CDR3 loop spans 13 amino acids. Trimming removed 6 bases from V and 4 bases from J; junction bases left unmatched: 5. CDR1 and CDR2 (germline): SGHDN, FVKESK. This clone was recorded many times. The source is a woman aged 60 to 75 who had recovered from COVID-19. Sequenced material: PBMCs or T cells enriched from blood (not recorded which). The chain links TRBV14 to TRBJ1-2; TRBD1 matches at 7 bases. The CDR3 loop is CASSPAGGYGYTF. The DNA for the CDR3 is TGTGCCAGCAGTCCGGCAGGGGGCTATGGCTACACCTTC.